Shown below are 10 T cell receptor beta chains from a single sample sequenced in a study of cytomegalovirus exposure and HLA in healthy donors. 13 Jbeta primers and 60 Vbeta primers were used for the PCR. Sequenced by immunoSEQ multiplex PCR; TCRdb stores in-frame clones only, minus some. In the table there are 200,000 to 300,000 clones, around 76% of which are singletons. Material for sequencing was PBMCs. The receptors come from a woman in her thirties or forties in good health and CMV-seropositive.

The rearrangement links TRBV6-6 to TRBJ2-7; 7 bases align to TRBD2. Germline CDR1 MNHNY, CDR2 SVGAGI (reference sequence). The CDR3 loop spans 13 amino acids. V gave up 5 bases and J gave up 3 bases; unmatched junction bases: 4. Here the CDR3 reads CASSRGTNYEQYF. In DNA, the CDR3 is TGTGCCAGCAGTAGAGGGACTAACTACGAGCAGTACTTC.

CDR3 region: CASEMGAGNTEAFF. The CDR3 DNA follows: TGTGCCAGCGAAATGGGGGCAGGGAACACTGAAGCTTTCTTT. The chain employs TRBV2 and TRBJ1-1; TRBD1 is a possible D gene (6 bases). V was pared by 8 bases and J by 1 base, with 14 bases between. Germline V gene data show CDR1 as SNHLY and CDR2 as FYNNEI. There are 14 residues in the CDR3.

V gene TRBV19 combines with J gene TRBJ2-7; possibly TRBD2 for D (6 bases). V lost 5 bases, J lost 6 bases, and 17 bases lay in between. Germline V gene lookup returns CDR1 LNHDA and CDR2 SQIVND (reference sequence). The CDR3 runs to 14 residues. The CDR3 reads CASSGLGGGLEQYF. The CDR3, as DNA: TGTGCCAGTAGTGGATTGGGGGGAGGCCTCGAGCAGTACTTC.

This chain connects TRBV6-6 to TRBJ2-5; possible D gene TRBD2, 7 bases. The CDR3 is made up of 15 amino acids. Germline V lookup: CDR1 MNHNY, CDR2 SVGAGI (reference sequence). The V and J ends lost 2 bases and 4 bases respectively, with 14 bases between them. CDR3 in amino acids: CASSYEGGAGETQYF. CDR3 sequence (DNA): TGTGCCAGCAGTTACGAGGGGGGGGCGGGAGAGACCCAGTACTTC.

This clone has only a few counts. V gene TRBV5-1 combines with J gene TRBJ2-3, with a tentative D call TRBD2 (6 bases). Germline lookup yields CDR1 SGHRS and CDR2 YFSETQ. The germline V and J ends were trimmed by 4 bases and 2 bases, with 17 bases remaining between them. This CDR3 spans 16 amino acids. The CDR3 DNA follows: TGCGCCAGCAGCCCGGAGGGACGGGAGTACACAGATACGCAGTATTTT. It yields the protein CASSPEGREYTDTQYF.

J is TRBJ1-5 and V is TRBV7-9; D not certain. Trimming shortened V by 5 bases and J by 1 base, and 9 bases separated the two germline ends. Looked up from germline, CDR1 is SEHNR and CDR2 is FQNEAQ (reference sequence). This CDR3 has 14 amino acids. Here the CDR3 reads CASSPDTSNQPQHF. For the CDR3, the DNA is TGTGCCAGCAGCCCCGACACGAGCAATCAGCCCCAGCATTTT.

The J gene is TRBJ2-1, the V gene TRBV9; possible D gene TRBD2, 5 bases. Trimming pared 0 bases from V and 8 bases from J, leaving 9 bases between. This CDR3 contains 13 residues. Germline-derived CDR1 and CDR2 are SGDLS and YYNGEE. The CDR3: CASSVGGAYEQFF. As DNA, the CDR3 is TGTGCCAGCAGCGTAGGGGGAGCCTATGAGCAGTTCTTC.

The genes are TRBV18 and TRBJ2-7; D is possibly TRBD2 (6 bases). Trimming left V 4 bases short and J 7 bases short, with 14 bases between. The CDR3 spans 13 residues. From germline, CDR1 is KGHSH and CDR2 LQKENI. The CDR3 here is CASSLAGQREQYF. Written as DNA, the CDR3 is TGTGCCAGCTCACTTGCGGGGCAGAGAGAGCAGTACTTC.

CDR3 region: CASSQGQGANTEAFF. In DNA, the CDR3 is TGTGCCAGCTCACAGGGACAGGGTGCTAACACTGAAGCTTTCTTT. The V and J genes are TRBV18 and TRBJ1-1; 9 nucleotides agree with TRBD1. The V gene's germline CDR1 is KGHSH and CDR2 LQKENI. V lost 4 bases and J lost 2; bases outside the gene matches: 5. There are 15 residues in the CDR3.

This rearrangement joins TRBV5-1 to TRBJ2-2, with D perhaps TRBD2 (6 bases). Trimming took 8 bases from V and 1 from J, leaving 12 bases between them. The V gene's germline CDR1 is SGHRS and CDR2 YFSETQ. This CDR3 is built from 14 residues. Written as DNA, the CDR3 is TGCGCCAGTGGATTAGCGGTGAACACCGGGGAGCTGTTTTTT. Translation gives CASGLAVNTGELFF.